These 5 T cell receptor beta chains came from one sample sequenced in a study of blood T cell repertoires in COVID-19. Data came from immunoSEQ multiplex PCR; TCRdb stores just in-frame clones and leaves some out. The sample yields 250,000 to 300,000 clones, 83% seen once. Sequenced input: peripheral blood. Source of these receptors: a man aged 55-75 years who had recovered from COVID-19.

The rearrangement links TRBV5-1 to TRBJ2-7; 8 bases are shared with TRBD1. This CDR3 has 15 residues. J lost 3 bases, V lost 0 bases, and 5 bases had no gene match. Looked up from germline, CDR1 is SGHRS and CDR2 is YFSETQ. CDR3 in DNA: TGCGCCAGCAGCTTGGCGACAGGGGTGTTCTACGAGCAGTACTTC. Translation gives CASSLATGVFYEQYF.

This sequence joins TRBV14 and TRBJ1-1; TRBD1 matches 8 bases. The CDR3 spans 11 residues. After removal of 4 bases from V and 11 bases from J, the junction contained 3 bases not matched to a gene. The germline V gene has CDR1 SGHDN and CDR2 FVKESK. The CDR3 nucleotides read TGTGCCAGCAGCCGACAGGGGAAGGCTTTCTTT. This translates into CASSRQGKAFF. Looking up the rest from reference TRBV14 and TRBJ1-1 gives the full variable domain: EAGVTQFPSHSVIEKGQTVTLRCDPISGHDNLYWYRRVMGKEIKFLLHFVKESKQDESGMPNNRFLAERTGGTYSTLKVQPAELEDSGVYFCASSRQGKAFFGQGTRLTVV.

This chain links TRBV5-6 with TRBJ2-6, with D perhaps TRBD1 (5 bases). With 4 bases removed from V and 2 bases from J, the gap between germline ends came to 10 bases. The CDR3 spans 15 residues. Germline V gene data show CDR1 as SGHDT and CDR2 as YYEEEE. In DNA, the CDR3 is TGTGCCAGCAGCCCTACAGGAACTGGGGCCAACGTCCTGACTTTC. Amino acid sequence: CASSPTGTGANVLTF. Full variable domain (missing parts from reference TRBV5-6 and TRBJ2-6): DAGVTQSPTHLIKTRGQQVTLRCSPKSGHDTVSWYQQALGQGPQFIFQYYEEEERQRGNFPDRFSGHQFPNYSSELNVNALLLGDSALYLCASSPTGTGANVLTFGAGSRLTVL.

The chain links TRBV27 to TRBJ2-3, with TRBD1 matching 9 bases. This CDR3 is 15 amino acids long. Germline V gene lookup returns CDR1 MNHEY and CDR2 SMNVEV (reference sequence). V gave up 3 bases and J gave up 1 base; unmatched junction bases: 2. The CDR3 sequence: CASSLGQGGTDTQYF. DNA of the CDR3: TGTGCCAGCAGTTTGGGACAGGGCGGCACAGATACGCAGTATTTT.

The chain employs TRBV11-3 and TRBJ1-1; D gene unclear. The CDR3 loop spans 15 amino acids. The V gene lost 0 bases and the J gene lost 1 base, with 9 bases spanning the gap. CDR1 and CDR2 (germline): SGHNT, YENEEA. The CDR3 region is CASSLDSHTNTEAFF. CDR3 DNA sequence: TGTGCCAGCAGCTTAGATTCACATACGAACACTGAAGCTTTCTTT. The whole variable domain, remainder taken from reference TRBV11-3 and TRBJ1-1, is EAGVVQSPRYKIIEKKQPVAFWCNPISGHNTLYWYLQNLGQGPELLIRYENEEAVDDSQLPKDRFSAERLKGVDSTLKIQPAELGDSAVYLCASSLDSHTNTEAFFGQGTRLTVV.